Sequencing of this T cell receptor (beta chain) was carried out in a study of shared clonotypes between healthy human individuals. Findings of the study overall: Several donors showed sharing of approximately 5% of naive CD4 clonotypes.

There were only Caucasian adults among the donors, and all lived in Nashville, Tennessee. This clone was detected once. Its specificity is unknown. At a deep level, the assay was run. The repertoire was sequenced with immunoSEQ multiplex PCR; TCRdb's copy has only in-frame clones and lacks some. The sample holds 600,000 to 750,000 clones, over 55% seen once. The ends were cut back, 5 bases at V and 4 bases at J, with 11 bases in the middle. CDR1 and CDR2 (germline): LNHDA, SQIVND (reference sequence). The CDR3 runs to 13 residues. The V gene is TRBV19, the J gene TRBJ1-2; D not certain. This sequence originates from a young woman in good health. The sequencing input was memory CD4+ T cells sorted from blood. The subset here: CD45RA-negative fraction. The CDR3 bases are TGTGCCAGTAGTCCGCTTGACGTCTATGGCTACACCTTC. This translates into CASSPLDVYGYTF.